This is a list of T cell receptor beta chains from one sample in a study of blood T cell repertoires in COVID-19. Only in-frame clones appear in the TCRdb table, and some are missing; sequencing was by immunoSEQ multiplex PCR. This table holds about 340,000 clones, roughly 90% found once. Sequencing used peripheral blood. These receptors all stem from a woman aged 70-85 years with COVID-19, enrolled during active disease. Both conserved end residues are part of each CDR3. A D gene is named only where the DNA matches it firmly. Expanded clones get a size class; other rows say once, few or many, or leave the size out.

D gene	J gene	CDR3 length	clone size	V gene	CDR3 DNA	CDR3 protein
NA	TRBJ1-3	19	NA	TRBV27	TGTGCCAGCAGTTTAAGTTGGCAGGGCACAGGAAGATCTGGAAACACCATATATTTT	CASSLSWQGTGRSGNTIYF
TRBD1	TRBJ1-2	17	NA	TRBV25-1	TGTGCCAGCAGTGAATACCTGACAGGGGGCGGGGACTATGGCTACACCTTC	CASSEYLTGGGDYGYTF
NA	TRBJ1-1	11	NA	TRBV7-2	TGTGCCAGCAGCCAAGCCTTTGAAGCTTTCTTT	CASSQAFEAFF
NA	TRBJ2-7	13	once	TRBV5-6	TGTGCCAGCAGCCGCCAGGGGCCCGGCGAGCAGTACTTC	CASSRQGPGEQYF
NA	TRBJ2-7	14	few	TRBV5-3	TGTGCCAGAAGGTCGGACGGGAGCTCCTACGAGCAGTACTTC	CARRSDGSSYEQYF
TRBD1	TRBJ2-7	14	once	TRBV19	TGTGCCAGTAGTACGATGACAGGGGCCTACGAGCAGTACTTC	CASSTMTGAYEQYF
NA	TRBJ1-4	13	NA	TRBV30	TGTGCCTGGAACCCGACGGGAGGGGAAAAACTGTTTTTT	CAWNPTGGEKLFF
TRBD1	TRBJ2-6	17	NA	TRBV7-9	TGTGCCAGCAGCCATGGACAGGGGCACTCTGGGGCCAACGTCCTGACTTTC	CASSHGQGHSGANVLTF
NA	TRBJ2-7	15	once	TRBV28	TGTGCCAGCAGCCGACCTTCGGACATGTTCCACGAGCAGTACTTC	CASSRPSDMFHEQYF
NA	TRBJ1-2	12	NA	TRBV27	TGTGCCAGCAAGACAGGTTACTATGGCTACACCTTC	CASKTGYYGYTF
NA	TRBJ1-1	13	NA	TRBV9	TGTGCCAGCAGCGTAGGGACAAACACTGAAGCTTTCTTT	CASSVGTNTEAFF
NA	TRBJ2-5	15	few	TRBV2	TGTGCCAGCAGTGAAGTTTCGGCCAACGGGGAGACCCAGTACTTC	CASSEVSANGETQYF
NA	TRBJ1-5	14	NA	TRBV21-1	TGTGCCAGCAGCTCAACAGGGAGTGATCAGCCCCAGCATTTT	CASSSTGSDQPQHF
NA	TRBJ1-4	16	NA	TRBV7-9	TGTGCCAGCAGCTTAGCGGTACGGCAAGGAGATGAAAAACTGTTTTTT	CASSLAVRQGDEKLFF
TRBD1	TRBJ1-4	12	NA	TRBV6-5	TGTGCCAGCATGGGACAGGGCGAAAAACTGTTTTTT	CASMGQGEKLFF
TRBD1	TRBJ1-5	16	NA	TRBV27	TGTGCCAGCCTGCCGAGAGGGACAGGTTTAAATCAGCCCCAGCATTTT	CASLPRGTGLNQPQHF
NA	TRBJ2-2	13	NA	TRBV5-1	TGCGCCAGCAGCTTGGTCGGCACCGGGGAGCTGTTTTTT	CASSLVGTGELFF
NA	TRBJ2-3	16	NA	TRBV30	TGTGCCGGGACCGGCGGGGGCCTTAGAAGCACAGATACGCAGTATTTT	CAGTGGGLRSTDTQYF
TRBD1	TRBJ1-4	15	NA	TRBV30	TGTGCCTGGACACGGCAGGGGGTGACTAATGAAAAACTGTTTTTT	CAWTRQGVTNEKLFF
TRBD1	TRBJ2-7	15	NA	TRBV7-2	TGTGCCAGCAGCACCACAGGACAGGCCTTATACGAGCAGTACTTC	CASSTTGQALYEQYF
TRBD1	TRBJ1-2	9	NA	TRBV2	TGTGCCAGCAGTCCAGGGGGGACCTTC	CASSPGGTF
TRBD2	TRBJ2-7	15	NA	TRBV11-2	TGTGCCAGCAGCCCACCTAAGCGGGGGGACTACGAGCAGTACTTC	CASSPPKRGDYEQYF
TRBD1	TRBJ1-4	15	NA	TRBV9	TGTGCCAGCAGCCCACAGGGGGCTCCTAATGAAAAACTGTTTTTT	CASSPQGAPNEKLFF
TRBD1	TRBJ1-1	13	NA	TRBV12-3/TRBV12-4	TGTGCCAGCAGTTTATACAGGGGGACTGAAGCTTTCTTT	CASSLYRGTEAFF
NA	TRBJ1-6	15	NA	TRBV30	TGTGCCTGGAGGCGTGACGGGTACTATAATTCACCCCTCCACTTT	CAWRRDGYYNSPLHF
TRBD2	TRBJ2-3	17	once	TRBV5-8	TGTGCCAGCAGCTCGGGACTAGCGGGGGTTTTAGCAGATACGCAGTATTTT	CASSSGLAGVLADTQYF
NA	TRBJ1-5	13	once	TRBV6-4	TGTGCCAGCGCATCAGGAGGAGGTCAGCCCCAGCATTTT	CASASGGGQPQHF
TRBD2	TRBJ2-7	16	NA	TRBV4-1	TGCGCCAGCAGCCCTGATCAGGAAGCGGGGGAATGGGAGCAGTACTTC	CASSPDQEAGEWEQYF
TRBD1	TRBJ2-7	13	NA	TRBV5-4	TGTGCCAGCAGTTCCGGGACAGACTACGAGCAGTACTTC	CASSSGTDYEQYF
TRBD1	TRBJ1-2	18	once	TRBV28	TGTGCCAGCAGTCCCCCCGGGAGGGGGCTTGGGCTTAACTATGGCTACACCTTC	CASSPPGRGLGLNYGYTF
TRBD2	TRBJ2-1	18	NA	TRBV5-1	TGCGCCAGCAGCTTGTCGACTAGCGGTTACCTAGGATATAATGAGCAGTTCTTC	CASSLSTSGYLGYNEQFF
NA	TRBJ1-5	16	NA	TRBV7-6	TGTGCCAGCAGTCCCACTGGACAGAATAGCAATCAGCCCCAGCATTTT	CASSPTGQNSNQPQHF
NA	TRBJ2-5	14	NA	TRBV28	TGTGCCAGCAGTTCGACCTTGGGGGCTGAGACCCAGTACTTC	CASSSTLGAETQYF
TRBD2	TRBJ2-1	15	NA	TRBV7-3	TGTGCCAGCAGCTTAATTAGCGGGGCCTACAATGAGCAGTTCTTC	CASSLISGAYNEQFF
NA	TRBJ1-5	14	NA	TRBV19	TGTGCCAGTACTCCCGCCTCGGGGAATCAGCCCCAGCATTTT	CASTPASGNQPQHF
TRBD2	TRBJ2-7	13	NA	TRBV5-1	TGCGCCAGCAGCTGGGGGGGATCCTACGAGCAGTACTTC	CASSWGGSYEQYF
TRBD1	TRBJ2-7	11	NA	TRBV5-6	TGTGCCAGCAGCCAGGGGGACGAGCAGTACTTC	CASSQGDEQYF
NA	TRBJ1-3	14	NA	TRBV28	TGTGCCAGCAGTTTGGGGGGATCGGGAAACACCATATATTTT	CASSLGGSGNTIYF
NA	TRBJ1-1	11	NA	TRBV20-1	TGCAGTGCTAGTCGCTCGGGTGAAGCTTTCTTT	CSASRSGEAFF
NA	TRBJ1-5	16	once	TRBV10-3	TGTGCCATCAGTGAGTCGATAGCCGGTGACAATCAGCCCCAGCATTTT	CAISESIAGDNQPQHF
TRBD1	TRBJ2-4	15	NA	TRBV28	TGTGCCAGCAAGCCAGGGGGAGTGGGCAAAAACATTCAGTACTTC	CASKPGGVGKNIQYF
TRBD1	TRBJ1-2	14	NA	TRBV7-2	TGTGCCAGCAGCTTCGACAGGGGCATTTATGGCTACACCTTC	CASSFDRGIYGYTF